This T cell receptor (beta chain) was documented in a study of shared clonotypes between healthy human individuals. The authors loaded approximately 220 ng DNA, about 30,000 T cell genomes, into sorted-subset replicate PCRs. This table comes from immunoSEQ multiplex PCR, and its TCRdb copy is limited to in-frame clones, with some not included. The data show millions of clones, 85% to 95% seen once. This TCR was recovered from a man aged 18 to 30 in good health. Sequencing was done on a sample of naive CD4+ T cells sorted from blood. The subset: CD45RA+ positively selected.

CDR3 sequence (DNA): TGTGCCAGCAGCTTAGGGCCGGCACGGGTGACTGAAGCTTTCTTT. This encodes CASSLGPARVTEAFF. The V and J genes are TRBV7-2 and TRBJ1-1; D remains ambiguous. The CDR3 is 15 residues long. Trimming cost V 1 base and J 5 bases, with 14 bases left between them. The germline V gene has CDR1 SGHTA and CDR2 FQGNSA.